This T cell receptor (beta chain) was sequenced for a study of blood T cells in healthy people across ages. This CDR3 is 13 amino acids long. Germline assignment: CDR1 MNHNY and CDR2 SVGAGI (reference sequence). A second PCR of roughly 7 to 11 cycles used a sample-barcoded 5' primer and a J-beta primer mix. TCRdb independently ran MiXCR on the 5' RACE reads; one entry per CDR3 protein. This sample yields about 720,000 distinct CDR3 sequences, of which approximately 21% are seen a single time; 22% belongs to the top ten. This TCR was sampled from a man aged 65 to 85 in good health. Sequenced sample: blood. This chain links TRBV6-6 with TRBJ2-1; D possibly uses TRBD1 or TRBD2 (6 bases each). The DNA end is more similar to TRBJ2-7, so the J call may be wrong. CDR3 amino acids: CAAGAEGHYEQYF. The CDR3, as DNA: TGTGCCGCCGGGGCGGAGGGACACTACGAGCAGTACTTC.